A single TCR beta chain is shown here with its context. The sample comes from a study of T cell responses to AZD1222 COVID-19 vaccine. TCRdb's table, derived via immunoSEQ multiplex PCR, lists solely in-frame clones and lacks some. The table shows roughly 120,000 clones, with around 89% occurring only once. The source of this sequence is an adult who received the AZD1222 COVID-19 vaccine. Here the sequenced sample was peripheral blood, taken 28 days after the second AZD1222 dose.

Here the CDR3 DNA reads TGTGCCAGCAGTTTATCCGACTTAGTCGTAAACACTGAAGCTTTCTTT. The encoded protein is CASSLSDLVVNTEAFF. This chain joins TRBV28 and TRBJ1-1; no clear D. Germline CDR1 MDHEN, CDR2 SYDVKM. V lost 1 base, J lost 2 bases, and 14 bases lay in between. This CDR3 is built from 16 residues.